One sample yielded the 15 T cell receptor beta chains listed below, sequenced in a study of T cell repertoires in cytomegalovirus infection. No antigen is known for these receptors. From the reads, TCRdb called clonotypes with MiXCR, one entry per CDR3 protein. The data contain just under 500,000 distinct CDR3 sequences, about 33% of them singletons. The sample here was cultured PBMCs, taken from culture after CMV antigen stimulation. These receptors were obtained from a human donor in good health (CMV status not recorded). Some clones in this sample may be carry-over from other donors' samples.

In its sample, this clonotype was seen many times. The chain is built from TRBV7-8 and TRBJ2-7, with a weak D call TRBD1 (6 bases). Germline V lookup: CDR1 SGHVS, CDR2 FQNEAQ. The CDR3 runs to 16 residues. Trimming cost V 5 bases and J 1 base, with 18 bases left between them. The CDR3 region is CASSPTGQYYSYEQYF. CDR3 DNA sequence: TGTGCCAGCAGCCCGACCGGACAGTACTATTCCTACGAGCAGTACTTC.

This clonotype has only a few counts. This sequence joins TRBV7-2 and TRBJ2-2; 7 bases are a match to TRBD2. Germline V gene sequence: CDR1 SGHTA, CDR2 FQGNSA. There are 16 residues in the CDR3. V lost 5 bases and J lost 4; bases outside the gene matches: 10. The CDR3 loop is CASSTISTSRTGELFF. CDR3 in DNA: TGTGCCAGCAGCACGATTTCGACTAGCCGCACCGGGGAGCTGTTTTTT.

This clonotype was found a few times. This rearrangement joins TRBV28 to TRBJ2-7; 10 bases match TRBD1. The CDR3 is 16 amino acids. Germline-derived CDR1 and CDR2 are MDHEN and SYDVKM. The V gene end was trimmed by 6 bases and the J gene end by 2 bases; junction bases not matched to a gene: 10. The CDR3 region is CASRLPGTGETYEQYF. In DNA form, the CDR3 reads TGTGCCAGCAGACTACCCGGGACAGGGGAAACCTACGAGCAGTACTTC.

In this sample, this clonotype turned up many times. V usage is TRBV19 and J usage is TRBJ1-5, with 9 nucleotides matching TRBD1. CDR3 length: 15 amino acids. With 6 bases clipped from V and 2 bases from J, the junction kept 5 bases outside the gene matches. Germline V gene sequence: CDR1 LNHDA, CDR2 SQIVND (reference sequence). The CDR3 DNA sequence: TGTGCCAGTAGGCCGGGACAGGGAGGCAATCAGCCCCAGCATTTT. Translation gives CASRPGQGGNQPQHF. The variable domain in full, with the rest retrieved from reference TRBV19 and TRBJ1-5, is DGGITQSPKYLFRKEGQNVTLSCEQNLNHDAMYWYRQDPGQGLRLIYYSQIVNDFQKGDIAEGYSVSREKKESFPLTVTSAQKNPTAFYLCASRPGQGGNQPQHFGDGTRLSIL.

This clonotype has a count of ten or more. The chain links TRBV7-2 to TRBJ1-2; 9 bases agree with TRBD1. CDR1 is SGHTA, CDR2 FQGNSA, per germline. The CDR3 has 11 amino acids. The J segment lost 10 bases and the V segment lost 5 bases, leaving 2 bases of the junction unmatched. This chain's CDR3 is CASSDRGTYTF. Written as DNA, the CDR3 is TGTGCCAGCAGCGACAGGGGGACCTACACCTTC.

This clonotype was seen more than once but under ten times. This rearrangement joins TRBV7-4 to TRBJ1-1; D gene ambiguous. This CDR3 contains 15 residues. Trimming stripped 2 bases from V and 0 bases from J, with 10 bases between. The germline CDR1 and CDR2 sequences are SGHVT and SQSDAQ. The DNA of the CDR3 is TGTGCCAGCAGCTTATTCGGAGGAATGAACACTGAAGCTTTCTTT. The encoded protein is CASSLFGGMNTEAFF.

This clonotype was found a few times. This chain joins TRBV11-2 and TRBJ2-5, with D unresolved. The CDR3 totals 13 residues. The V gene's germline CDR1 is SGHAT and CDR2 FQNNGV. V lost 3 bases and J lost 6, with 11 bases in between. The CDR3 DNA is TGTGCCAGCAGCTTCCCGAGGATCCAGACCCAGTACTTC. It yields the protein CASSFPRIQTQYF. Combining the CDR3 with reference TRBV11-2 and TRBJ2-5 gives the whole variable domain EAGVAQSPRYKIIEKRQSVAFWCNPISGHATLYWYQQILGQGPKLLIQFQNNGVVDDSQLPKDRFSAERLKGVDSTLKIQPAKLEDSAVYLCASSFPRIQTQYFGPGTRLLVL.

V gene TRBV6-1 combines with J gene TRBJ1-6; D uncertain. Germline values: CDR1 MNHNS, CDR2 SASEGT. Trimming left V 2 bases short and J 6 bases short, with 11 bases between. The length of the CDR3 is 15 residues. The CDR3 DNA is TGTGCCAGCAGTGAAAATGGGGATACTAATTCACCCCTCCACTTT. It codes for CASSENGDTNSPLHF.

The chain uses TRBV5-1 and TRBJ1-4, with D perhaps TRBD1 (5 bases). Looked up from germline, CDR1 is SGHRS and CDR2 is YFSETQ. The CDR3 spans 18 residues. The V gene lost 0 bases and the J gene lost 0 bases, with 15 bases spanning the gap. The CDR3 is CASSLDRGSISTNEKLFF. The CDR3 region has the DNA TGCGCCAGCAGCTTGGATCGGGGGAGCATCTCAACTAATGAAAAACTGTTTTTT.

V gene TRBV11-2 combines with J gene TRBJ2-1; D gene uncertain. The CDR3 extends over 16 amino acids. Germline loops: CDR1 SGHAT, CDR2 FQNNGV. Trimming left V 2 bases short and J 1 base short, with 12 bases between. CDR3 bases: TGTGCCAGCAGCTTAATAGGTAGCAGATCCTACAATGAGCAGTTCTTC. Translation: CASSLIGSRSYNEQFF.

This clonotype was observed a handful of times. J is TRBJ2-7 and V is TRBV27; 7 nucleotides agree with TRBD1. V was clipped by 7 bases and J by 1 base; unmatched bases: 4. Looked up from germline, CDR1 is MNHEY and CDR2 is SMNVEV (reference sequence). The CDR3 length is 13 residues. CDR3 in DNA: TGTGCCAGCATTCCGGGACAGTCCTACGAGCAGTACGTC. Protein product: CASIPGQSYEQYV.

This clonotype was detected ten times or more. The V call is TRBV11-3, the J call TRBJ2-3; the D is unclear. The CDR3 sequence is 13 residues long. Germline V CDR1 and CDR2: SGHNT, YENEEA. V was shortened by 5 bases and J by 4 bases, with 10 bases between the two germline ends. CDR3 coding DNA: TGTGCCAGCAGCCCATCAGGATCAGATACGCAGTATTTT. Translation: CASSPSGSDTQYF.

V usage is TRBV11-3 and J usage is TRBJ2-2; no reliable D call. Trimming pared 5 bases from V and 3 bases from J, leaving 10 bases between. The CDR3 loop spans 14 amino acids. The germline CDR1 and CDR2 sequences are SGHNT and YENEEA. The CDR3 spells CASSVLIDTGELFF. DNA for the CDR3: TGTGCCAGCAGCGTCCTTATCGACACCGGGGAGCTGTTTTTT.

This sequence joins TRBV4-1 and TRBJ2-7, with TRBD2 identical over 7 bases. The germline V gene has CDR1 MGHRA and CDR2 YSYEKL. This CDR3 is built from 15 residues. The V and J ends lost 0 bases and 3 bases, in that order; junction bases with no gene match: 5. The CDR3: CASSQDKERGYEQYF. In DNA, the CDR3 is TGCGCCAGCAGCCAAGATAAGGAGCGGGGCTACGAGCAGTACTTC.

This chain joins TRBV6-6 and TRBJ1-5, with no clear D. The CDR3 has 15 amino acids. V was cut by 5 bases and J by 3 bases, with 14 bases left in between. Germline lookup yields CDR1 MNHNY and CDR2 SVGAGI (reference sequence). Here the CDR3 reads CASSHGAPNNQPQHF. The DNA of the CDR3 is TGTGCCAGCAGTCACGGCGCTCCCAACAATCAGCCCCAGCATTTT.